A single sample is the source of the 24 T cell receptor beta chains below, sequenced in a study of T cells in women clearing cervical HPV infection. TCRdb keeps only in-frame clones here, not all; method: immunoSEQ multiplex PCR. The sample table includes 15,000 to 20,000 clones. Sequenced material: blood buffy coat. The receptors were sampled from a woman aged 18 to 75 with a cervical HPV16 infection that either progressed to CIN3+ or cleared (not recorded which).

As to this clone: The read terminates 3 residues ahead of where the CDR3 ends, so the germline J gene completes it. The genes are TRBV7-9 and TRBJ1-1; D ambiguous. In germline, CDR1 is SEHNR, CDR2 FQNEAQ (reference sequence). The CDR3 spans 15 residues. V lost 5 bases and J 3 bases, leaving 16 bases between the germline ends. The CDR3 DNA, read in part, is TGTGCCAGCAGCCCCCCAGGTCTGGGTTACACTGAA. It codes for CASSPPGLGYTE. The whole CDR3 reads CASSPPGLGYTEAFF.

Details on this clone: The CDR3 end is not reached by the read, which stops 3 residues before it; the germline J gene fills it in. V and J are TRBV7-9 and TRBJ2-7; D possibly corresponds to TRBD2 (5 bases). The CDR3 has 15 residues. Per germline, CDR1 SEHNR and CDR2 FQNEAQ (reference sequence). The V and J ends lost 5 bases and 2 bases respectively, with 16 bases between them. The CDR3: CASSPPASSTYEQYF. The sequenced part of the CDR3 DNA is TGTGCCAGCAGCCCCCCGGCTAGCTCTACCTACGAG.

On this clone: The read finishes 3 residues shy of the CDR3 end, and the germline J gene is used to complete it. The chain is built from TRBV18 and TRBJ2-2; maybe TRBD1 (5 bases). The germline V gene encodes CDR1 KGHSH and CDR2 LQKENI. This CDR3 has 14 amino acids. CDR3 sequence: CASSPSRVGEKLFF. The DNA read from the CDR3 is TGTGCCAGCTCACCTAGCAGGGTCGGCGAAAAG.

For this clone: The read is 3 residues too short to cover the CDR3 end, so that end is filled in from the germline J gene. The chain joins TRBV5-1 to TRBJ2-2; D perhaps matches TRBD2 (5 bases). The CDR3 length is 15 residues. CDR1 and CDR2 from the germline V gene are SGHRS and YFSETQ. V gave up 2 bases and J gave up 1 base, with 9 bases separating them. CDR3 in amino acids: CASSLTAVNTGELFF. The CDR3 bases that were read are TGCGCCAGCAGCTTAACAGCGGTGAACACCGGGGAG.

Comment on this clone: The CDR3 end falls 3 residues outside the read, so it is completed with the germline J gene. The V call is TRBV18, the J call TRBJ1-4, with D hard to call. There are 15 residues in the CDR3. Trimming left V 1 base short and J 7 bases short, with 13 bases between. Germline V gives CDR1 KGHSH, CDR2 LQKENI. The CDR3 loop is CASSPRPSEAEKLFF. Partial CDR3 DNA: TGTGCCAGCTCACCACGGCCTTCCGAGGCTGAAAAA.

In regard to this clone: The CDR3 extends 3 residues past the end of the read, so its final part is completed from the germline J gene. The chain carries TRBV10-1 and TRBJ1-5; D might be TRBD1 (5 bases). V was trimmed by 4 bases and J by 5 bases, leaving 12 bases between them. CDR1 WNHNN and CDR2 SYGVQD come from the germline V gene (reference sequence). This CDR3 spans 14 amino acids. The DNA read from the CDR3 is TGCGCCAGCAGTGGCGGGGACGGTGATCAGCCC. This encodes CASSGGDGDQP. The whole CDR3 protein reads CASSGGDGDQPQHF.

Turning to this clone: The read falls 3 residues short of the CDR3 end, and the missing part is taken from the germline J gene. The J gene is TRBJ2-2, the V gene TRBV4-1; TRBD2 agrees at 7 bases. In germline, CDR1 is MGHRA, CDR2 YSYEKL. There are 16 residues in the CDR3. CDR3 residues: CASSQAGRDYNSPLFF. The sequenced CDR3 bases are TGCGCCAGCAGCCAAGCGGGGAGGGATTATAATTCACCG.

Worth noting for this clone: Read sequence stops 3 residues before the CDR3 end, and the germline J gene provides the missing end. This chain connects TRBV20-1 to TRBJ1-6; 7 nucleotides agree with TRBD1. Germline CDR1 DFQATT, CDR2 SNEGSKA (reference sequence). The CDR3 is 20 residues long. Germline trimming cut 0 bases from V and 8 bases from J; bases unmatched to any gene: 22. CDR3 sequence: CSARDIGLGETGNGDSPLHF. Incomplete CDR3 DNA: TGCAGTGCTAGAGATATTGGCTTGGGGGAGACAGGGAATGGCGATTCACCC.

For this clone: The CDR3 goes on 3 residues after the read ends, and that part is filled in from the germline J gene. The chain uses TRBV14 and TRBJ1-2; weak D call: TRBD1 (6 bases). This CDR3 has 11 residues. Germline V gene lookup returns CDR1 SGHDN and CDR2 FVKESK. The covered CDR3 bases are TGTGCCATCAGACAGGACGGGGGC. This translates into CAIRQDGG. The complete CDR3 protein is CAIRQDGGYTF.

In the case of this clone: The read finishes 3 residues shy of the CDR3 end, and the germline J gene is used to complete it. The V and J genes are TRBV6-2 or TRBV6-3 and TRBJ2-7, with 13 bases identical to TRBD2. J was trimmed by 5 bases and V by 8 bases; bases with no gene match: 6. Germline CDR1 reads MNHEY; CDR2 reads SVGEGT. The CDR3 length is 14 residues. The CDR3 DNA, read in part, is TGTGCCAGCGAAACTAGCGGGGGGGCCCACGAG. Amino acid sequence: CASETSGGAHE. The entire CDR3 sequence reads CASETSGGAHEQYF.

As for this clone: The read terminates 3 residues before the CDR3 end, so the remaining end is supplied by the germline J gene. The chain is built from TRBV19 and TRBJ1-1; no firm D call. From germline, CDR1 is LNHDA and CDR2 SQIVND (reference sequence). With 3 bases removed from V and 2 bases from J, the gap between germline ends came to 7 bases. The CDR3 loop spans 13 amino acids. Partial CDR3 DNA: TGTGCCAGTAGTATGAGCCAAAACACTGAA. Translation: CASSMSQNTE. The full CDR3 protein is CASSMSQNTEAFF.

Regarding this clone: The read comes to an end 3 residues before the CDR3 does, leaving the germline J gene to fill in the end. The genes are TRBV18 and TRBJ1-2; 7 bases match TRBD1. CDR3 length: 14 residues. The germline CDR1 and CDR2 sequences are KGHSH and LQKENI. CDR3 in amino acids: CASSPGTAVGDYTF. The part of the CDR3 DNA that was read is TGTGCCAGCTCGCCCGGGACAGCTGTAGGGGAC.

To note about this clone: The read halts 3 residues ahead of the CDR3 end, with the missing end drawn from the germline J gene. This chain links TRBV2 with TRBJ2-3; 7 bases map to TRBD2. J lost 0 bases, V lost 8 bases, and 11 bases had no gene match. This CDR3 region has 16 residues. Per germline, CDR1 SNHLY and CDR2 FYNNEI. The chain's CDR3 is CASATRLASSTDTQYF. CDR3 DNA (partial): TGTGCCAGCGCGACTAGACTAGCTTCTAGCACAGATACG.

Comments on this clone: The CDR3 end lies 3 residues beyond the end of the read and is filled in from the germline J gene. The rearrangement links TRBV7-9 to TRBJ2-4; no definite D call. Germline V gene sequence: CDR1 SEHNR, CDR2 FQNEAQ (reference sequence). The CDR3 has 15 residues. The DNA read from the CDR3 is TGTGCCAGCAGCCGATACTCGTTGGTGTCCTATGGT. Translation: CASSRYSLVSYG. From start to end, the CDR3 is CASSRYSLVSYGQYF.

A note on this clone: Sequencing ends 3 residues short of the CDR3 end; the germline J gene provides the rest. This chain links TRBV18 with TRBJ1-2; D uncertain. Germline lookup yields CDR1 KGHSH and CDR2 LQKENI. The CDR3 totals 13 residues. CDR3 amino acids: CASSPQVESDYTF. The CDR3 bases that were read are TGTGCCAGCTCACCACAAGTGGAGAGCGAC.

Worth noting for this clone: Sequencing ends 3 residues short of the CDR3 end; the germline J gene provides the rest. This chain links TRBV5-1 with TRBJ2-2, with TRBD2 identical over 8 bases. CDR1 is SGHRS, CDR2 YFSETQ, per germline. This CDR3 is 15 amino acids long. Partial CDR3 DNA: TGCGCCAGCAGCTGGGGGCCGGGAGGGGCCAACGTG. Translating it yields CASSWGPGGANV. From start to end, the CDR3 is CASSWGPGGANVLFF.

On this clone: The read is 3 residues too short to cover the CDR3 end, so that end is filled in from the germline J gene. This rearrangement joins TRBV20-1 to TRBJ2-5; 7 bases align to TRBD1. V lost 6 bases, J lost 1 base, and 5 bases stayed unmatched. The CDR3 is 13 amino acids. Germline loops: CDR1 DFQATT, CDR2 SNEGSKA (reference sequence). CDR3 DNA (partial): TGCAGTGCCACGGGACAGTTCCAAGAGACC. Translation gives CSATGQFQET. From start to end, the CDR3 is CSATGQFQETQYF.

A remark on this clone: The read halts 3 residues ahead of the CDR3 end, with the missing end drawn from the germline J gene. This sequence joins TRBV5-6 and TRBJ1-1; TRBD1 aligns across 8 bases. The germline CDR1 and CDR2 sequences are SGHDT and YYEEEE. The CDR3 is made up of 14 amino acids. Germline trimming cut 5 bases from V and 3 bases from J; bases unmatched to any gene: 6. CDR3: CASRGQARDTEAFF. The CDR3 bases that were read are TGTGCCAGCAGGGGACAGGCTCGTGACACTGAA. Combining the CDR3 with reference TRBV5-6 and TRBJ1-1 gives the whole variable domain DAGVTQSPTHLIKTRGQQVTLRCSPKSGHDTVSWYQQALGQGPQFIFQYYEEEERQRGNFPDRFSGHQFPNYSSELNVNALLLGDSALYLCASRGQARDTEAFFGQGTRLTVV.

A remark on this clone: At one end, the junction sequence differs from germline, possibly due to a read error. The read is 3 residues too short to cover the CDR3 end, so that end is filled in from the germline J gene. The gene calls are TRBV4-2 and TRBJ1-4, with D possibly TRBD1 on 6 matching bases. The CDR3 spans 16 residues. Germline CDR1 reads LGHNA; CDR2 reads YNFKEQ. Here the CDR3 reads CASSQDLRTGSEKLFF. The covered CDR3 bases are TGCGCCAGCAGCCAAGATCTGCGAACAGGGAGCGAAAAA.

About this clone: The DNA ends 3 residues before the CDR3 does, and the rest of the CDR3 is filled in from the germline J gene. The J gene is TRBJ1-1, the V gene TRBV6-2 or TRBV6-3, with TRBD1 as a possible D gene (5 bases). From germline, CDR1 is MNHEY and CDR2 SVGEGT. The CDR3 is 13 amino acids. Here the CDR3 reads CASSRGDAYEAFF. The CDR3 bases that were read are TGTGCCAGCAGCCGAGGGGATGCCTACGAG.

Turning to this clone: The CDR3 end lies 3 residues beyond the end of the read and is filled in from the germline J gene. V usage is TRBV11-2 and J usage is TRBJ2-7; D is uncertain. The germline V gene has CDR1 SGHAT and CDR2 FQNNGV. This CDR3 is 13 amino acids long. The V end lost 3 bases, the J end lost 1 base, and 7 bases lay between the germline ends. The CDR3 loop reads CASSFPGSYEQYF. The CDR3 DNA, read in part, is TGTGCCAGCAGCTTTCCGGGTTCCTACGAG. The entire variable domain, with the rest obtained from reference TRBV11-2 and TRBJ2-7, is as follows: EAGVAQSPRYKIIEKRQSVAFWCNPISGHATLYWYQQILGQGPKLLIQFQNNGVVDDSQLPKDRFSAERLKGVDSTLKIQPAKLEDSAVYLCASSFPGSYEQYFGPGTRLTVT.

Notes on this clone: The read terminates 3 residues ahead of where the CDR3 ends, so the germline J gene completes it. This sequence joins TRBV14 and TRBJ2-1, with TRBD1 identical over 7 bases. CDR1 is SGHDN, CDR2 FVKESK, per germline. There are 16 residues in the CDR3. Unmatched junction bases numbered 6, after V lost 0 bases and J lost 4 bases. The part of the CDR3 DNA that was read is TGTGCCAGCAGCCAAGATTGGACAGGTATTTACAATGAG. It encodes CASSQDWTGIYNE. The full CDR3 protein reads CASSQDWTGIYNEQFF.

About this clone itself: Read data end 3 residues before the CDR3 end; the end is taken from the germline J gene. V gene TRBV5-1 combines with J gene TRBJ2-3; no clear D gene. The V gene lost 2 bases and the J gene lost 4 bases, with 14 bases spanning the gap. The germline V gene encodes CDR1 SGHRS and CDR2 YFSETQ. This CDR3 comprises 15 residues. The sequenced CDR3 bases are TGCGCCAGCAGCTTCTCCCCCCCGGTCTCAGATACG. Translation: CASSFSPPVSDT. The whole CDR3 protein reads CASSFSPPVSDTQYF. Based on the CDR3 plus reference TRBV5-1 and TRBJ2-3, the full variable domain is KAGVTQTPRYLIKTRGQQVTLSCSPISGHRSVSWYQQTPGQGLQFLFEYFSETQRNKGNFPGRFSGRQFSNSRSEMNVSTLELGDSALYLCASSFSPPVSDTQYFGPGTRLTVL.

As concerns this clone: The sequence runs out 3 residues before the end of the CDR3; the remainder is reconstructed from the germline J gene. The chain combines TRBV6-2 or TRBV6-3 with TRBJ1-1, with D hard to call. V lost 6 bases and J lost 6, with 17 bases in between. The CDR3 spans 14 residues. Germline assignment: CDR1 MNHEY and CDR2 SVGEGT. Incomplete CDR3 DNA: TGTGCCAGCAGCCCAAGCTTCGGGGTCCCTGAA. Translating it yields CASSPSFGVPE. The full CDR3 sequence reads CASSPSFGVPEAFF.